One T cell receptor (beta chain) is described in this entry. Its antigen is unknown. The CDR3 totals 12 residues. V lost 9 bases to trimming and J lost 2 bases, with 10 bases between them. The germline CDR1 and CDR2 sequences are SNHLY and FYNNEI. Clones were read by immunoSEQ multiplex PCR, and TCRdb kept only the in-frame ones, dropping some. Altogether about 16,000 clones are present, approximately 79% being singletons, with the ten largest covering 7% to 9%. This sample stems from a study of neoadjuvant nivolumab and ipilimumab in lung cancer. Notes on the study in general: TCR clonality did not significantly correlate with pathologic tumor regression. Resected tumors had greater TCR richness and clonality than uninvolved lung. From pretherapy to surgery, tumor richness and clonality rose with dual therapy.

This chain uses TRBV2 with TRBJ1-1, with a weak D call TRBD1 (6 bases). The TCR sequence derives from an adult with non-small cell lung cancer. This material consisted of tumor tissue, taken after neoadjuvant nivolumab, alone or with ipilimumab, at or shortly before surgery. In nucleotides, the CDR3 is TGTGCCAGACGACAGGCAAACACTGAAGCTTTCTTT. As protein: CARRQANTEAFF.